The next 22 T cell receptor beta chains were all read from a single sample in a study of regulatory T cells in long-lasting Graves disease. Construction of the TCR beta libraries employed iRepertoire HTBI primers in conjunction with Arm-PCR of CDR3 regions. MiXCR was run by TCRdb on the multiplex PCR reads, yielding one entry per CDR3 protein. Of roughly 350,000 distinct CDR3 sequences listed, 15% to 20% are singletons. Regarding time point: newly diagnosed GD, antithyroid drugs for less than 3 months. The TCR library was prepared using RNA isolated from PBMCs. These data were likewise used in another study, on T cells in Graves' hyperthyroidism and ophthalmopathy.

This material consisted of peripheral blood mononuclear cells (PBMCs), taken at new diagnosis, from a patient treated with antithyroid drugs. Receptors originate from a woman under 30 with Graves disease.

This clonotype occurred many times. The gene calls are TRBV12-3 or TRBV12-4 and TRBJ1-6; unclear D gene. The V end lost 0 bases, the J end lost 9 bases, and 12 bases lay between the germline ends. The CDR3 covers 15 residues. CDR3 protein: CASSLAQATSSPLHF. The CDR3 DNA follows: TGTGCCAGCAGTTTAGCGCAGGCAACGAGTTCACCCCTCCACTTT.

The chain recombines TRBV5-1 with TRBJ1-3, with D maybe TRBD1 (5 bases). The length of the CDR3 is 14 residues. Trimming took off 5 bases at V and 1 base at J, with 10 bases between the two ends. Germline CDR1 SGHRS, CDR2 YFSETQ. CDR3 in DNA: TGCGCCAGCAGTCATGACAGTTCTGGAAACACCATATATTTT. As protein: CASSHDSSGNTIYF.

Many counts were recorded for this clonotype. J is TRBJ2-7 and V is TRBV28, with a weak D call TRBD1 (6 bases). V dropped 5 bases and J dropped 1 base, with 15 bases sitting between them. From germline, CDR1 is MDHEN and CDR2 SYDVKM. The CDR3 runs to 15 residues. CDR3 coding DNA: TGTGCCAGCAGTCAACAGGGTGGATCGTCCTACGAGCAGTACTTC. Protein product: CASSQQGGSSYEQYF. The variable domain in full, with the rest retrieved from reference TRBV28 and TRBJ2-7, is DVKVTQSSRYLVKRTGEKVFLECVQDMDHENMFWYRQDPGLGLRLIYFSYDVKMKEKGDIPEGYSVSREKKERFSLILESASTNQTSMYLCASSQQGGSSYEQYFGPGTRLTVT.

This clonotype has ten or more counts. V and J are TRBV11-3 and TRBJ2-1; D call uncertain. This CDR3 spans 15 amino acids. With 1 base removed from V and 7 bases from J, the gap between germline ends came to 14 bases. Germline loops: CDR1 SGHNT, CDR2 YENEEA. In DNA, the CDR3 is TGTGCCAGCAGCTTAGGCTTGCAGGTTGGTAATGAGCAGTTCTTC. It specifies CASSLGLQVGNEQFF.

This clonotype occurred many times. The chain recombines TRBV4-2 with TRBJ1-1; D unresolved. Germline V gene lookup returns CDR1 LGHNA and CDR2 YNFKEQ. This CDR3 is 13 amino acids long. V was pared by 0 bases and J by 4 bases, with 6 bases between. The CDR3 DNA sequence: TGTGCCAGCAGCCAAGAAGTAGGCACTGAAGCTTTCTTT. It yields the protein CASSQEVGTEAFF.

This clonotype was seen ten or more times. The chain recombines TRBV12-5 with TRBJ2-1; 7 bases agree with TRBD2. This CDR3 region has 14 residues. In germline, CDR1 is LGHNT, CDR2 FRNRAP. V was pared by 6 bases and J by 9 bases, with 11 bases of the junction left unmatched. CDR3 sequence reads: CASGLFLGEGEQFF. The CDR3 nucleotides are TGTGCTAGTGGGCTATTCCTTGGGGAGGGTGAGCAGTTCTTC.

In this sample, this clonotype turned up many times. This chain links TRBV7-2 with TRBJ2-1, with TRBD1 matching 9 bases. The CDR3 loop spans 16 amino acids. V shed 5 bases and J 1 base; nucleotides not matched to a gene: 6. Germline V gives CDR1 SGHTA, CDR2 FQGNSA. The CDR3 protein is CASSGQGQGSYNEQFF. For the CDR3, the DNA is TGTGCCAGCAGCGGGCAGGGACAGGGATCCTACAATGAGCAGTTCTTC.

The sample holds many counts of this clonotype. This chain uses TRBV28 with TRBJ2-5, with a tentative D call TRBD2 (6 bases). CDR1 is MDHEN, CDR2 SYDVKM, per germline. This CDR3 spans 14 amino acids. Deletions cut 2 bases from V and 3 bases from J, with 10 bases between. The CDR3 DNA reads TGTGCCAGCAGTTTAGCGGCTAGCGAAGAGACCCAGTACTTC. It is translated as CASSLAASEETQYF.

This clonotype is medium-sized by share. This rearrangement joins TRBV18 to TRBJ2-5; no clear D gene. There are 14 residues in the CDR3. Trimming left V 3 bases short and J 5 bases short, with 13 bases between. The germline V gene encodes CDR1 KGHSH and CDR2 LQKENI. CDR3 nucleotide sequence: TGTGCCAGCTCACCTGAGGAAGACGGGGAGACCCAGTACTTC. Protein sequence: CASSPEEDGETQYF.

This clonotype appeared many times. This chain links TRBV7-9 with TRBJ2-7; the D gene is possibly TRBD2 (6 bases). V gave up 4 bases and J gave up 2 bases, with 6 bases separating them. Germline loops: CDR1 SEHNR, CDR2 FQNEAQ (reference sequence). This CDR3 has 12 residues. The CDR3 loop is CASSSGAYEQYF. DNA of the CDR3: TGTGCCAGCAGCTCGGGGGCCTACGAGCAGTACTTC. Full variable domain (rest looked up from reference TRBV7-9 and TRBJ2-7): DTGVSQNPRHKITKRGQNVTFRCDPISEHNRLYWYRQTLGQGPEFLTYFQNEAQLEKSRLLSDRFSAERPKGSFSTLEIQRTEQGDSAMYLCASSSGAYEQYFGPGTRLTVT.

This clonotype was seen many times. The J gene is TRBJ1-3, the V gene TRBV6-5, with 7 nucleotides matching TRBD1. Germline V CDR1 and CDR2: MNHEY, SVGAGI. There are 15 residues in the CDR3. Unmatched junction bases numbered 3, after V lost 4 bases and J lost 0 bases. CDR3 sequence: CASSSRQGSGNTIYF. For the CDR3, the DNA is TGTGCCAGCAGTTCCCGACAGGGCTCTGGAAACACCATATATTTT.

Worth noting for this clonotype: This clone may be a read error of a much larger clone one base away. V usage is TRBV6-1 and J usage is TRBJ2-2; the D gene is possibly TRBD1 (6 bases). The CDR3 loop spans 15 amino acids. Trimming took 6 bases from V and 1 from J, leaving 12 bases between them. Germline values: CDR1 MNHNS, CDR2 SASEGT. The CDR3 nucleotides are TGTGCCAGCAGCTCTAAGACAGGGAACACCGGGGAGCTGTTTTTT. As protein: CASSSKTGNTGELFF.

For this clonotype: This sequence may be a read error, since a much larger clone differs from it by one base. This chain uses TRBV28 with TRBJ1-1; D ambiguous. The CDR3 spans 15 residues. From germline, CDR1 is MDHEN and CDR2 SYDVKM. Trimming left V 3 bases short and J 3 bases short, with 14 bases between. CDR3: CASSFGVGRDTEAFF. The DNA for the CDR3 is TGTGCCAGCAGTTTTGGGGTTGGGAGAGACACTGAAGCTTTCTTT.

This clonotype occurred many times. The CDR3 protein is CAWSVNRNTEAFF. The CDR3 DNA follows: TGTGCCTGGAGTGTAAACAGGAACACTGAAGCTTTCTTT. The chain combines TRBV30 with TRBJ1-1; no reliable D call. CDR1 is GTSNPN and CDR2 is SVGIG in the germline V gene (reference sequence). The CDR3 loop spans 13 amino acids. With 0 bases removed from V and 1 base from J, the gap between germline ends came to 6 bases.

The table lists this clonotype with many counts. The genes are TRBV6-1 and TRBJ1-1; D unclear. Trimming took off 3 bases at V and 6 bases at J, with 8 bases between the two ends. The CDR3 loop spans 12 amino acids. Germline V gives CDR1 MNHNS, CDR2 SASEGT. The CDR3 loop reads CASSDSVAEAFF. CDR3 in DNA: TGTGCCAGCAGTGATTCGGTAGCTGAAGCTTTCTTT.

In its sample, this clonotype was seen a few times. The rearrangement uses TRBV15 and TRBJ1-2, with D possibly being TRBD1 (6 bases). Germline assignment: CDR1 LNHNV and CDR2 YYDKDF (reference sequence). Between the trimmed V and J ends, which lost 0 bases and 7 bases, there was a span of 21 bases. The CDR3 spans 17 residues. In DNA, the CDR3 is TGTGCCACCAGCAGAGATCCCGGACAGCGGTTATCGGGTGGCTACACCTTC. Encoded protein: CATSRDPGQRLSGGYTF.

The chain is built from TRBV10-2 and TRBJ1-5; no firm D call. The CDR3 sequence is 8 residues long. Germline CDR1 and CDR2: WSHSY and SAAADI. DNA of the CDR3: TGCTCCTCTCAGCCCCAGCATTTT. This encodes CSSQPQHF.

The genes are TRBV20-1 and TRBJ2-2, with 11 bases matching TRBD2. V lost 0 bases, J lost 1 base, and 4 bases stayed unmatched. The CDR3 length is 17 residues. The germline V gene encodes CDR1 DFQATT and CDR2 SNEGSKA (reference sequence). CDR3 sequence reads: CSARDHGTSGNTGELFF. In nucleotides, the CDR3 is TGCAGTGCTAGAGATCACGGGACTAGCGGGAACACCGGGGAGCTGTTTTTT.

V usage is TRBV25-1 and J usage is TRBJ2-5; TRBD2 matches at 9 bases. Germline V gives CDR1 MGHDK, CDR2 SYGVNS. V was pared by 3 bases and J by 4 bases, with 6 bases of the junction left unmatched. CDR3 length equals 15 residues. CDR3 residues: CASSDFGGGVETQYF. In nucleotides, the CDR3 is TGTGCCAGCAGTGATTTCGGCGGGGGGGTAGAGACCCAGTACTTC. The variable domain in full, completed from reference TRBV25-1 and TRBJ2-5, reads EADIYQTPRYLVIGTGKKITLECSQTMGHDKMYWYQQDPGMELHLIHYSYGVNSTEKGDLSSESTVSRIRTEHFPLTLESARPSHTSQYLCASSDFGGGVETQYFGPGTRLLVL.

This clonotype was picked up many times. The rearrangement uses TRBV28 and TRBJ2-1; D is ambiguous. Germline lookup yields CDR1 MDHEN and CDR2 SYDVKM. V shed 3 bases and J shed 4 bases, with 10 bases lying between them. This CDR3 has 14 residues. The CDR3, as DNA: TGTGCCAGCAGTTTCAGGACCGAATACAATGAGCAGTTCTTC. This sequence encodes CASSFRTEYNEQFF.

There are many counts of this clonotype. The chain is built from TRBV29-1 and TRBJ2-3; D is unresolved. In germline, CDR1 is SQVTM, CDR2 ANQGSEA. The V end lost 3 bases, the J end lost 0 bases, and 7 bases lay between the germline ends. The CDR3 has 13 amino acids. The CDR3 DNA follows: TGCAGCGTTGACGTAGACAGCACAGATACGCAGTATTTT. Translated: CSVDVDSTDTQYF.

As regards this clonotype: It is likely a read error: a sequence one base away is far more abundant. The V and J genes are TRBV5-1 and TRBJ2-5; D is unclear. The CDR3 loop spans 13 amino acids. From germline, CDR1 is SGHRS and CDR2 YFSETQ. The CDR3 region is CASSHPNQGTQYF. The CDR3 nucleotides are TGCGCCAGCAGCCATCCAAACCAAGGGACCCAGTACTTC.